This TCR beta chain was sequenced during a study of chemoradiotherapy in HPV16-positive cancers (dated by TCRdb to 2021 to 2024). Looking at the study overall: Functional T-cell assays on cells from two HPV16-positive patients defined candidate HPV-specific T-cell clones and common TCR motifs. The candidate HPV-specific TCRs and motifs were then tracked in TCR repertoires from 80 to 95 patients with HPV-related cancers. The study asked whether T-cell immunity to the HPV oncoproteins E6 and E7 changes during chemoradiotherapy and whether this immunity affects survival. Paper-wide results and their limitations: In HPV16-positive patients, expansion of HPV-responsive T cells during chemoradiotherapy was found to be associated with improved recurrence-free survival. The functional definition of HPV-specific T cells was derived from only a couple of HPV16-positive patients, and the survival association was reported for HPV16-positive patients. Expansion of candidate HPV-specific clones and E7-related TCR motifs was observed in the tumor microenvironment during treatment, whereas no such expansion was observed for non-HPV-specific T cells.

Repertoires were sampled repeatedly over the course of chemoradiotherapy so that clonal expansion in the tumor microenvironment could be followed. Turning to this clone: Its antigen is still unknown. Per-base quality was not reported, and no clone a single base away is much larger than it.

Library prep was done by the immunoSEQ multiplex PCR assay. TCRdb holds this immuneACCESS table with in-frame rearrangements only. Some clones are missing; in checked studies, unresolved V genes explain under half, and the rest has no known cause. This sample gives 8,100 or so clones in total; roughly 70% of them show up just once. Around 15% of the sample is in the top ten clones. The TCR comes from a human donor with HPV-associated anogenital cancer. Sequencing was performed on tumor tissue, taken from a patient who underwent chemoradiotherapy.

Here is the DNA: TGCAGCGTTAGAGACACCCGCAATCAGCCCCAGCATTTT. Protein translation: CSVRDTRNQPQHF. The chain links TRBV29-1 with TRBJ1-5; the D gene cannot be resolved reliably. The cysteine opens and the phenylalanine closes a CDR3 of 13 amino acids. Only the CDR3 DNA is retained, 39 bases long and in frame from the first base. V is reduced by 5 bases and J by 2 bases, leaving a spacing of 10 bases between them. Reading the germline V gene gives CDR1 SQVTM and CDR2 ANQGSEA.